The 30 T cell receptor beta chains below all came from one sample that was sequenced in a study of cytomegalovirus exposure and HLA in healthy donors. The PCR used 60 Vbeta and 13 Jbeta primers. Sequencing was performed with immunoSEQ multiplex PCR; in TCRdb, only in-frame clones are kept and a portion is missing. Among some 96,000 clones listed, 70% to 80% were seen once. Sequencing was performed on PBMCs. These receptors were obtained from a female donor in good health and CMV-seronegative.

This chain connects TRBV30 to TRBJ1-5; 9 nucleotides agree with TRBD1. Trimming removed 0 bases from V and 3 bases from J; junction bases left unmatched: 12. The CDR3 spans 18 residues. Per germline, CDR1 GTSNPN and CDR2 SVGIG (reference sequence). CDR3 DNA: TGTGCCTGGAGTGTAGGAAGGGGACAGGGATACAACAATCAGCCCCAGCATTTT. Protein: CAWSVGRGQGYNNQPQHF.

This CDR3 reads CASSLGVLQGDEKLFF. In DNA, the CDR3 is TGTGCCAGCAGCTTGGGGGTGCTACAGGGTGACGAAAAACTGTTTTTT. The rearrangement uses TRBV5-8 and TRBJ1-4, with a possible D match to TRBD1 (6 bases). Germline assignment: CDR1 SGHTS and CDR2 YDEGEE. V lost 0 bases to trimming and J lost 8 bases, with 17 bases between them. This CDR3 comprises 16 residues. Complete variable domain (other parts from reference TRBV5-8 and TRBJ1-4): EAGVTQSPTHLIKTRGQQATLRCSPISGHTSVYWYQQALGLGLQFLLWYDEGEERNRGNFPPRFSGRQFPNYSSELNVNALELEDSALYLCASSLGVLQGDEKLFFGSGTQLSVL.

The chain combines TRBV12-5 with TRBJ2-3; 9 bases agree with TRBD1. Germline assignment: CDR1 LGHNT and CDR2 FRNRAP. CDR3 length: 17 amino acids. V lost 5 bases, J lost 2 bases, and 11 bases stayed unmatched. CDR3 sequence reads: CASGPDSGTGTTDTQYF. The CDR3 DNA is TGTGCTAGTGGTCCGGACTCCGGGACAGGGACCACAGATACGCAGTATTTT.

The CDR3 DNA reads TGTGCCAGCAGGACAGCCTACGAGCAGTACTTC. Its translation is CASRTAYEQYF. The rearrangement uses TRBV2 and TRBJ2-7; possibly TRBD1 for D (5 bases). Per germline, CDR1 SNHLY and CDR2 FYNNEI. Trimming removed 6 bases at V and 2 bases at J, with 5 bases between. CDR3 length equals 11 residues.

The V and J genes are TRBV18 and TRBJ2-3; 10 bases agree with TRBD2. The V gene end was trimmed by 6 bases and the J gene end by 2 bases; junction bases not matched to a gene: 8. The CDR3 has 16 residues. In germline, CDR1 is KGHSH, CDR2 LQKENI. CDR3 loop: CASSSIAGGTTDTQYF. Written as DNA, the CDR3 is TGTGCCAGCTCGTCCATAGCGGGGGGCACCACAGATACGCAGTATTTT.

This chain connects TRBV5-1 to TRBJ2-5; TRBD2 aligns across 7 bases. J lost 0 bases, V lost 4 bases, and 3 bases had no gene match. This CDR3 is 14 amino acids long. CDR1 and CDR2 from the germline V gene are SGHRS and YFSETQ. CDR3 DNA: TGCGCCAGCAGCCCGGGACTATACCAAGAGACCCAGTACTTC. This encodes CASSPGLYQETQYF. The whole variable domain, remainder taken from reference TRBV5-1 and TRBJ2-5, is KAGVTQTPRYLIKTRGQQVTLSCSPISGHRSVSWYQQTPGQGLQFLFEYFSETQRNKGNFPGRFSGRQFSNSRSEMNVSTLELGDSALYLCASSPGLYQETQYFGPGTRLLVL.

This sequence joins TRBV13 and TRBJ2-1; 8 bases map to TRBD1. Germline V gives CDR1 PRHDT, CDR2 FYEKMQ (reference sequence). The CDR3 runs 15 residues. Germline trimming cut 4 bases from V and 5 bases from J; bases unmatched to any gene: 7. The DNA of the CDR3 is TGTGCCAGCAGCTCCAGGACAGGGAGTAACAATGAGCAGTTCTTC. As protein: CASSSRTGSNNEQFF.

The chain is built from TRBV6-5 and TRBJ2-1, with D maybe TRBD2 (6 bases). The germline V gene has CDR1 MNHEY and CDR2 SVGAGI. Trimming stripped 2 bases from V and 8 bases from J, with 19 bases between. This CDR3 spans 16 amino acids. For the CDR3, the DNA is TGTGCCAGCAGTTACAAACTAGCCGTAATTTCCTATGAGCAGTTCTTC. Residues: CASSYKLAVISYEQFF.

The chain has TRBV5-6 and TRBJ2-1; 11 bases fit TRBD2. The CDR3 consists of 17 residues. V was clipped by 0 bases and J by 6 bases; unmatched bases: 8. CDR1 SGHDT and CDR2 YYEEEE come from the germline V gene. The CDR3 DNA sequence: TGTGCCAGCAGCTTGGTGTTAAGGCTAGCGGGAGGCAATGAGCAGTTCTTC. It specifies CASSLVLRLAGGNEQFF.

In regard to this clone: Additional DNA sequences in this sample encode the identical CDR3. The chain uses TRBV20-1 and TRBJ2-1; 8 bases fit TRBD2. Per germline, CDR1 DFQATT and CDR2 SNEGSKA (reference sequence). The CDR3 extends over 10 amino acids. J lost 10 bases, V lost 5 bases, and 1 base had no gene match. CDR3 nucleotides: TGCAGTGCTCGGGGGGGCGAGCAGTTCTTC. The encoded protein is CSARGGEQFF.

CDR3 amino acids: CASSLIAGAGPYSYEQYF. The CDR3 DNA reads as TGCGCCAGCAGCTTAATTGCAGGAGCGGGACCATACTCCTACGAGCAGTACTTC. The V and J genes are TRBV5-1 and TRBJ2-7; 7 bases line up with TRBD2. From germline, CDR1 is SGHRS and CDR2 YFSETQ. Trimming cost V 2 bases and J 0 bases; bases outside gene matches: 14. There are 18 residues in the CDR3.

The chain carries TRBV28 and TRBJ2-7, with TRBD1 as a possible D gene (5 bases). The V gene's germline CDR1 is MDHEN and CDR2 SYDVKM. The CDR3 loop spans 13 amino acids. Between the trimmed V and J ends, which lost 5 bases and 4 bases, there was a span of 12 bases. The CDR3 spells CASSRTNTYEQYF. DNA for the CDR3: TGTGCCAGCAGTCGGACAAATACTTACGAGCAGTACTTC. Filled out from reference TRBV28 and TRBJ2-7, the complete variable domain reads DVKVTQSSRYLVKRTGEKVFLECVQDMDHENMFWYRQDPGLGLRLIYFSYDVKMKEKGDIPEGYSVSREKKERFSLILESASTNQTSMYLCASSRTNTYEQYFGPGTRLTVT.

The chain has TRBV29-1 and TRBJ2-5; TRBD1 is a possible D gene (5 bases). This CDR3 is 13 amino acids long. CDR1 SQVTM and CDR2 ANQGSEA come from the germline V gene. The germline V and J ends were trimmed by 4 bases and 2 bases, with 11 bases remaining between them. CDR3 coding DNA: TGCAGCGTTGTCGACAGCTTTCAAGAGACCCAGTACTTC. It codes for CSVVDSFQETQYF.

This clone was seen a few times. The J gene is TRBJ2-7, the V gene TRBV20-1; D is perhaps TRBD2 (6 bases). Per germline, CDR1 DFQATT and CDR2 SNEGSKA (reference sequence). Trimming removed 5 bases from V and 5 bases from J, with 10 bases in between. The CDR3 loop spans 11 amino acids. Written as DNA, the CDR3 is TGCAGTGCTCCCGGGAGCCACGAGCAGTACTTC. Translation gives CSAPGSHEQYF.

This chain links TRBV27 with TRBJ2-3; D possibly corresponds to TRBD1 (6 bases). Germline CDR1 is MNHEY and CDR2 is SMNVEV (reference sequence). CDR3 length: 16 residues. V dropped 11 bases and J dropped 2 bases, with 23 bases sitting between them. The DNA of the CDR3 is TGTGCCGCGTCTCCTCACAGGGACCCAATCACAGATACGCAGTATTTT. Protein sequence: CAASPHRDPITDTQYF.

This chain joins TRBV19 and TRBJ2-2; 8 positions agree with TRBD2. This CDR3 spans 14 amino acids. The germline V gene encodes CDR1 LNHDA and CDR2 SQIVND (reference sequence). J was trimmed by 7 bases and V by 3 bases; bases with no gene match: 4. The CDR3 protein is CASSIVRGGGELFF. As DNA, the CDR3 is TGTGCCAGTAGTATCGTCCGGGGGGGCGGGGAGCTGTTTTTT.

The rearrangement uses TRBV5-4 and TRBJ1-2; 10 positions match TRBD1. V trimming: 0 bases; J trimming: 4 bases; junction bases outside the gene matches: 12. The CDR3 runs to 18 residues. The germline V gene has CDR1 SGHNT and CDR2 YYREEE (reference sequence). CDR3: CASSLAGTGARWGYGYTF. Here the CDR3 DNA reads TGTGCCAGCAGCTTGGCCGGGACAGGGGCGCGATGGGGCTATGGCTACACCTTC.

The rearrangement joins TRBV6-6 to TRBJ2-5; 8 bases match TRBD2. The CDR3 has 15 residues. V shed 6 bases and J 1 base; nucleotides not matched to a gene: 7. Germline CDR1 reads MNHNY; CDR2 reads SVGAGI (reference sequence). CDR3 in amino acids: CASRKAGECQETQYF. The CDR3 DNA sequence: TGTGCCAGCAGGAAAGCGGGAGAATGCCAAGAGACCCAGTACTTC.

The table lists this clone with a few counts. The chain links TRBV9 to TRBJ2-2; 10 bases are shared with TRBD2. Trimming at V came to 0 bases and at J to 4 bases, leaving 3 bases not matched to a gene. Germline V gene lookup returns CDR1 SGDLS and CDR2 YYNGEE. This CDR3 region has 16 residues. The CDR3 DNA reads as TGTGCCAGCAGCGTAGTAGCGGGGGGCCGCACCGGGGAGCTGTTTTTT. It specifies CASSVVAGGRTGELFF.

V is TRBV28 and J is TRBJ1-6, with D possibly matching TRBD1 (6 bases). Trimming removed 3 bases from V and 8 bases from J, with 14 bases in between. This CDR3 is built from 15 residues. CDR1 is MDHEN, CDR2 SYDVKM, per germline. Here the CDR3 reads CASSFLDRRDSPLHF. In nucleotides, the CDR3 is TGTGCCAGCAGTTTTCTTGACAGGCGAGATTCACCCCTCCACTTT.

CDR3 sequence (DNA): TGTGCCAGCAGCTACCCCATGTCCGACAGGGAGAATCAGCCCCAGCATTTT. The encoded protein is CASSYPMSDRENQPQHF. The chain is built from TRBV9 and TRBJ1-5; 7 bases are shared with TRBD1. CDR1 is SGDLS and CDR2 is YYNGEE in the germline V gene. The length of the CDR3 is 17 residues. V dropped 4 bases and J dropped 4; count of bases not matched to a gene: 14. The full variable domain, rest sourced from reference TRBV9 and TRBJ1-5, is DSGVTQTPKHLITATGQRVTLRCSPRSGDLSVYWYQQSLDQGLQFLIQYYNGEERAKGNILERFSAQQFPDLHSELNLSSLELGDSALYFCASSYPMSDRENQPQHFGDGTRLSIL.

The genes are TRBV5-1 and TRBJ1-6; 8 bases fit TRBD1. Germline lookup yields CDR1 SGHRS and CDR2 YFSETQ. The junction had 9 bases not matched to a gene; V was cut back by 4 bases and J by 6 bases. The CDR3 totals 16 residues. The CDR3 DNA reads TGCGCCAGCAGCGCACGGACAGGGAAGGTTAATTCACCCCTCCACTTT. Its translation: CASSARTGKVNSPLHF.

On this clone itself: This CDR3 is also generated by other DNA sequences in the sample. The V and J genes are TRBV7-3 and TRBJ2-3, with TRBD1 matching 8 bases. Germline CDR1 is SGHTA and CDR2 is FQGTGA. The CDR3 has 14 amino acids. Trimming removed 4 bases from V and 6 bases from J; junction bases left unmatched: 6. CDR3 amino acids: CASSYDRGTDTQYF. CDR3 coding DNA: TGTGCCAGCAGCTATGACAGGGGAACGGATACGCAGTATTTT.

The sample holds a few counts of this clone. This chain joins TRBV7-9 and TRBJ1-2, with 7 bases aligning to TRBD1. With 5 bases clipped from V and 4 bases from J, the junction kept 7 bases outside the gene matches. This CDR3 spans 14 amino acids. CDR1 is SEHNR and CDR2 is FQNEAQ in the germline V gene (reference sequence). The CDR3 bases are TGTGCCAGCAGCCCCCGACAGGGCTCCTATGGCTACACCTTC. Translation gives CASSPRQGSYGYTF.

This clone was observed once. The chain uses TRBV28 and TRBJ2-7, with D maybe TRBD2 (6 bases). V was cut by 4 bases and J by 2 bases, with 9 bases left in between. The germline V gene encodes CDR1 MDHEN and CDR2 SYDVKM. This CDR3 comprises 13 residues. In DNA form, the CDR3 reads TGTGCCAGCAGTTCCCGGAGGGCCTACGAGCAGTACTTC. It encodes CASSSRRAYEQYF. The full variable domain, its missing parts supplied by reference TRBV28 and TRBJ2-7, is DVKVTQSSRYLVKRTGEKVFLECVQDMDHENMFWYRQDPGLGLRLIYFSYDVKMKEKGDIPEGYSVSREKKERFSLILESASTNQTSMYLCASSSRRAYEQYFGPGTRLTVT.

As concerns this clone: Its ends do not fully match the called genes, so a read error is possible. The CDR3 is CASSLDQNTGELFF. CDR3 nucleotide sequence: TGTGCTAGCAGCTTAGATCAGAACACCGGGGAGCTGTTTTTT. The rearrangement uses TRBV7-7 and TRBJ2-2, with D unclear. The germline V gene has CDR1 SSHAT and CDR2 FNYEAQ (reference sequence). The length of the CDR3 is 14 residues.

The chain employs TRBV6-5 and TRBJ1-2; 7 bases align to TRBD1. CDR3 length: 16 amino acids. Trimming took 4 bases from V and 2 from J; bases not matched to a gene: 10. The germline gives CDR1 MNHEY, CDR2 SVGAGI. Here the CDR3 reads CASSSRQGTFNYGYTF. The CDR3 coding sequence is TGTGCCAGCAGTTCGCGACAGGGAACTTTCAACTATGGCTACACCTTC.

V and J are TRBV11-1 and TRBJ2-3; 7 nucleotides match TRBD2. In germline, CDR1 is SGHAT, CDR2 FQDESV (reference sequence). After removal of 3 bases from V and 0 bases from J, the junction contained 9 bases not matched to a gene. The CDR3 contains 17 residues. DNA for the CDR3: TGTGCCAGCAGCTTGATCGGCCTAGCGGCTAGCACAGATACGCAGTATTTT. Translation: CASSLIGLAASTDTQYF. Drawing the rest from reference TRBV11-1 and TRBJ2-3, the complete variable domain is EAEVAQSPRYKITEKSQAVAFWCDPISGHATLYWYRQILGQGPELLVQFQDESVVDDSQLPKDRFSAERLKGVDSTLKIQPAELGDSAMYLCASSLIGLAASTDTQYFGPGTRLTVL.

Worth noting for this clone: Mismatch with germline at one junction end may stem from a read error. The chain links TRBV7-9 to TRBJ1-1, with TRBD1 matching over 9 bases. Germline CDR1 and CDR2: SEHNR and FQNEAQ (reference sequence). CDR3 size: 16 residues. The chain's CDR3 is CSSSLTGTGMNTEAFF. DNA for the CDR3: TGTTCCAGCAGCTTAACCGGGACAGGGATGAACACTGAAGCTTTCTTT.

The genes are TRBV28 and TRBJ1-5; 10 bases are shared with TRBD1. This CDR3 region has 16 residues. The germline V gene encodes CDR1 MDHEN and CDR2 SYDVKM. Trimming took 6 bases from V and 3 from J; bases not matched to a gene: 8. As DNA, the CDR3 is TGTGCCAGCAGGCAATTGGGACAGGGGAACAATCAGCCCCAGCATTTT. Its translation is CASRQLGQGNNQPQHF.